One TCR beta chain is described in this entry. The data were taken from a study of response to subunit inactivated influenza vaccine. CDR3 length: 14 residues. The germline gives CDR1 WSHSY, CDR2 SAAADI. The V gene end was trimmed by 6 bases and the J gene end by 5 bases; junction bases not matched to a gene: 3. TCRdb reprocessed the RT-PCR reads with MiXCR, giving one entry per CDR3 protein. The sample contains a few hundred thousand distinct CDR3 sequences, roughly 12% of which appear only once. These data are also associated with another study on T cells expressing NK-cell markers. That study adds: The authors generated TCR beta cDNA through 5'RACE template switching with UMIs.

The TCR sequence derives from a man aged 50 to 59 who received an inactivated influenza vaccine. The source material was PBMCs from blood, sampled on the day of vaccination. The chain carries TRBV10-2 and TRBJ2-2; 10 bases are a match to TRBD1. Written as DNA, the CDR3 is TGCGCCAGCAGACTGGGACAGGGGACCGGGGAGCTGTTTTTT. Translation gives CASRLGQGTGELFF.